The 3 T cell receptor beta chains given below trace back to one sample, sequenced in a study of T cell repertoires in cytomegalovirus infection. TCRdb redid the calling of the reads with MiXCR, one entry per CDR3 protein. The repertoire holds 150,000 to 200,000 distinct CDR3 sequences, about a sixth seen once, with around a sixth in the top ten. Sequencing input: CD8+ T cells from PBMCs. Source of these receptors: a human donor in good health (CMV status not recorded). Some clones in this sample may be carry-over from other donors' samples.

The V gene is TRBV28, the J gene TRBJ2-3, with 11 nucleotides matching TRBD1. J was trimmed by 4 bases and V by 3 bases; bases with no gene match: 6. The CDR3 runs 16 residues. Germline CDR1 is MDHEN and CDR2 is SYDVKM. Here the CDR3 reads CASSFYRTGGADTQYF. In nucleotides, the CDR3 is TGTGCCAGCAGTTTTTACCGGACAGGGGGCGCAGATACGCAGTATTTT.

Notes on this clonotype: A much larger clone differs by one base, so this may be a read error. The chain links TRBV5-6 to TRBJ2-1; D may be TRBD2 (6 bases). The V gene lost 6 bases and the J gene lost 2 bases, with 15 bases spanning the gap. This CDR3 is 15 amino acids long. CDR1 SGHDT and CDR2 YYEEEE come from the germline V gene. Here the CDR3 reads CASTPRGSPYNEQFF. In DNA, the CDR3 is TGTGCCAGCACCCCACGGGGGAGCCCCTACAATGAGCAGTTCTTC.

This clonotype has more than one count but fewer than ten. This chain connects TRBV28 to TRBJ2-7, with D perhaps being TRBD1 or TRBD2 (5 bases each). The CDR3 is made up of 15 amino acids. In germline, CDR1 is MDHEN, CDR2 SYDVKM. The ends were cut back, 2 bases at V and 3 bases at J, with 14 bases in the middle. Written as DNA, the CDR3 is TGTGCCAGCAGTTTAGAGGGGCCCCGTTACTACGAGCAGTACTTC. Translation: CASSLEGPRYYEQYF.